The subject of this entry is one TCR beta chain. What it binds is not known. The CDR3 has 14 residues. Trimming shortened V by 3 bases and J by 1 base, and 9 bases separated the two germline ends. CDR1 is LGHNA, CDR2 YNFKEQ, per germline. When nine to ten days of culture had elapsed, CD4+ T cells were isolated. Participants each got two BNT162b2 or mRNA-1273 vaccine doses. The source of the sample is a study of vaccination effects on CD4 cells after COVID-19. This table comes from immunoSEQ multiplex PCR, and its TCRdb copy is limited to in-frame clones, with some not included. The data show around 66,000 clones, 74% seen once.

The starting material was CD4+ T cells from PBMCs cultured without peptide, obtained after COVID-19 vaccination. The chain combines TRBV4-2 with TRBJ1-1, with D perhaps TRBD1 (6 bases). The origin of this receptor is a human donor who received a COVID-19 vaccine. This chain's CDR3 is CASSQDSQNTEAFF. The CDR3 nucleotides are TGTGCCAGCAGCCAGGACAGTCAGAACACTGAAGCTTTCTTT.